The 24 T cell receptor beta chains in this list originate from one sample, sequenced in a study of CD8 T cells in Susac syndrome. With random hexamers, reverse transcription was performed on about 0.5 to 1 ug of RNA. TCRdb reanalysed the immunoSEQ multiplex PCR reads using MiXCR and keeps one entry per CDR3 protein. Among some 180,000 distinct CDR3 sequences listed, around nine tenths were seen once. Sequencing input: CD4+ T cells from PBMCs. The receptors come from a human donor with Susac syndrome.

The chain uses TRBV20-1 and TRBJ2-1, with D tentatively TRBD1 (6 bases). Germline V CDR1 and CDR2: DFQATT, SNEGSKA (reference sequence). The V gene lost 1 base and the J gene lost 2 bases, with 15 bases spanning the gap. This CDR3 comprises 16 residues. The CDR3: CSARAFGQPTYNEQFF. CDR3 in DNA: TGCAGTGCTAGAGCGTTCGGACAGCCAACCTACAATGAGCAGTTCTTC.

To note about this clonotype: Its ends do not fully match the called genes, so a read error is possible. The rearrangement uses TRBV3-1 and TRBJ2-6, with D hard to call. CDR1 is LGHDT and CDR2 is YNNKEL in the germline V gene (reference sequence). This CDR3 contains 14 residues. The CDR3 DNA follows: TGTGCCAGCAGTCAAGGGTCTGGGGCCAACGTCCTGACTTTC. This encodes CASSQGSGANVLTF.

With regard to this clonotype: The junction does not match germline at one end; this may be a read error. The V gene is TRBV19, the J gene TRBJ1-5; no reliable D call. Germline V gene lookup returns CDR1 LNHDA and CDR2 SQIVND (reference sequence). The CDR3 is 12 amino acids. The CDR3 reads CASRIENQPQHF. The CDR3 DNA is TGTGCCAGTAGGATAGAAAATCAGCCCCAGCATTTT.

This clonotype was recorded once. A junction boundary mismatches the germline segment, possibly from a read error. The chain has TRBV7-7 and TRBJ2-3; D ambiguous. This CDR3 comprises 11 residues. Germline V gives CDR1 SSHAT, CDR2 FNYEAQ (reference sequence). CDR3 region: CASNCTDTQYF. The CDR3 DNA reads TGTGCTAGCAATTGCACAGATACGCAGTATTTT.

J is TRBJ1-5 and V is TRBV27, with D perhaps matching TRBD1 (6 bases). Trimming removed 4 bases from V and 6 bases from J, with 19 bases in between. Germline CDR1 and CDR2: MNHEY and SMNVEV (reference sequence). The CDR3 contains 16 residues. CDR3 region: CASSSHLNREGQPQHF. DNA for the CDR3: TGTGCCAGCAGTTCCCATCTCAACAGGGAGGGTCAGCCCCAGCATTTT.

This CDR3 is CAISESRQGQLNTEAFF. CDR3 sequence (DNA): TGTGCCATCAGTGAGTCGAGACAGGGGCAATTAAACACTGAAGCTTTCTTT. The chain uses TRBV10-3 and TRBJ1-1; 8 bases fit TRBD1. The V segment lost 0 bases and the J segment 2 bases; nucleotides outside the gene matches: 8. CDR3 length equals 17 residues. Germline V gene data show CDR1 as ENHRY and CDR2 as SYGVKD.

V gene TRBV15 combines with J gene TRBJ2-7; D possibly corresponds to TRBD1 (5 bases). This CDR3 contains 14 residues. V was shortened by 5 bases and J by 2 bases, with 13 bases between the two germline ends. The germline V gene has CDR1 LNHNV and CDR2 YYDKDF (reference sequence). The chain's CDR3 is CATSLQDKTYEQYF. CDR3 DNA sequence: TGTGCCACCAGCCTACAGGACAAAACCTACGAGCAGTACTTC. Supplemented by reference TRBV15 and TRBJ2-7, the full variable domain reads DAMVIQNPRYQVTQFGKPVTLSCSQTLNHNVMYWYQQKSSQAPKLLFHYYDKDFNNEADTPDNFQSRRPNTSFCFLDIRSPGLGDTAMYLCATSLQDKTYEQYFGPGTRLTVT.

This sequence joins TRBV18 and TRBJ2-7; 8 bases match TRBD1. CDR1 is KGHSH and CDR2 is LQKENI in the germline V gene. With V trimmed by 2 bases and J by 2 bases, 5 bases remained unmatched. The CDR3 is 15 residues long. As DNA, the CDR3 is TGTGCCAGCTCACCAGTTGGGACAGGAGCCTACGAGCAGTACTTC. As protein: CASSPVGTGAYEQYF. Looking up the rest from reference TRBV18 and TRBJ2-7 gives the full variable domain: NAGVMQNPRHLVRRRGQEARLRCSPMKGHSHVYWYRQLPEEGLKFMVYLQKENIIDESGMPKERFSAEFPKEGPSILRIQQVVRGDSAAYFCASSPVGTGAYEQYFGPGTRLTVT.

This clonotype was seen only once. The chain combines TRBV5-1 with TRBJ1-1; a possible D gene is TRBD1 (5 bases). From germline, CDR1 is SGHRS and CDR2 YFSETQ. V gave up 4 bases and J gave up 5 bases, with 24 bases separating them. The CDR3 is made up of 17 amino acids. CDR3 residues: CASSPAPSDILNTEAFF. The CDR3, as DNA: TGCGCCAGCAGCCCCGCCCCCTCGGACATACTTAATACTGAAGCTTTCTTT.

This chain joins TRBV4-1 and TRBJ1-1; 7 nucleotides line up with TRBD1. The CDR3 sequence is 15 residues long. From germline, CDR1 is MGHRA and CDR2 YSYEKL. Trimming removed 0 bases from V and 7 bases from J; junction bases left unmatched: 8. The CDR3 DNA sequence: TGCGCCAGCAGCCAAGAAACCAGGGGGGTAGGTGAAGCTTTCTTT. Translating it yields CASSQETRGVGEAFF.

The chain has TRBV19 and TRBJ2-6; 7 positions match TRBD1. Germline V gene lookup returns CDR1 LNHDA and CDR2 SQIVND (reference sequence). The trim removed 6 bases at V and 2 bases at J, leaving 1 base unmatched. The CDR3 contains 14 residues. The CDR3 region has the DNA TGTGCCAGTAGCCAGGGGGCTGGGGCCAACGTCCTGACTTTC. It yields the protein CASSQGAGANVLTF.

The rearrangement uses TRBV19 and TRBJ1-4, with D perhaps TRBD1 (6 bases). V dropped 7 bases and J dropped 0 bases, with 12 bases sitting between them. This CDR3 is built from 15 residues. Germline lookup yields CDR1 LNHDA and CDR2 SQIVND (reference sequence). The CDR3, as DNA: TGTGCCAGTACCCATGGGACAACAACTAATGAAAAACTGTTTTTT. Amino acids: CASTHGTTTNEKLFF. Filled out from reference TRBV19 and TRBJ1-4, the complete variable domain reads DGGITQSPKYLFRKEGQNVTLSCEQNLNHDAMYWYRQDPGQGLRLIYYSQIVNDFQKGDIAEGYSVSREKKESFPLTVTSAQKNPTAFYLCASTHGTTTNEKLFFGSGTQLSVL.

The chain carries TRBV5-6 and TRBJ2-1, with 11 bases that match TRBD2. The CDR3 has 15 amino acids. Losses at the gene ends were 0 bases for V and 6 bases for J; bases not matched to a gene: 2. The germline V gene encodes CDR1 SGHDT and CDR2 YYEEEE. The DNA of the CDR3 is TGTGCCAGCAGCTTGGGACTAGCGGGGTTCAATGAGCAGTTCTTC. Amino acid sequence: CASSLGLAGFNEQFF.

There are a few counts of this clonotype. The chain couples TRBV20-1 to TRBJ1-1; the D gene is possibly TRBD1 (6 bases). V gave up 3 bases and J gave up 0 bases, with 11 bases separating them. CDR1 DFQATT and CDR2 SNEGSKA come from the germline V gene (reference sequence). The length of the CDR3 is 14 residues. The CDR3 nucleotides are TGCAGTGCTAGGCCTGGACAGTTGAACACTGAAGCTTTCTTT. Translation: CSARPGQLNTEAFF.

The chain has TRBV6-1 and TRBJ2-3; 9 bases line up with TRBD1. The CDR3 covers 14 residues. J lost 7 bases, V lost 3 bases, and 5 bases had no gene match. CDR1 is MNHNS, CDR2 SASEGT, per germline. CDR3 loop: CASSDGQGIHTQYF. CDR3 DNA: TGTGCCAGCAGTGATGGACAGGGGATACATACGCAGTATTTT.

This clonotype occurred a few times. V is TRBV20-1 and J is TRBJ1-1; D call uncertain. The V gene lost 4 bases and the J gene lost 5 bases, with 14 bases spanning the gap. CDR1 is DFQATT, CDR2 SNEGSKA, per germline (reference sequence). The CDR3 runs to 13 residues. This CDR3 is CSAKGFLGTEAFF. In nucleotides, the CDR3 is TGCAGTGCTAAGGGATTTTTGGGAACTGAAGCTTTCTTT.

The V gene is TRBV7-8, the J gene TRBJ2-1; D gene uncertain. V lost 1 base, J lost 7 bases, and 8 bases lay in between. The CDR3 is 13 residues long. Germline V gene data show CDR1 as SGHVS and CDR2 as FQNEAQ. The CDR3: CASSLGPLNEQFF. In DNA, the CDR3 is TGTGCCAGCAGCTTAGGCCCATTGAATGAGCAGTTCTTC.

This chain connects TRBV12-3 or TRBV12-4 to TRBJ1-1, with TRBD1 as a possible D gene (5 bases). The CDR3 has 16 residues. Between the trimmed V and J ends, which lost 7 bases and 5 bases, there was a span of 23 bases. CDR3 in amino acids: CASTSQGLGVDTEAFF. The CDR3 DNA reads TGTGCCAGCACCTCCCAGGGCCTAGGGGTGGATACTGAAGCTTTCTTT.

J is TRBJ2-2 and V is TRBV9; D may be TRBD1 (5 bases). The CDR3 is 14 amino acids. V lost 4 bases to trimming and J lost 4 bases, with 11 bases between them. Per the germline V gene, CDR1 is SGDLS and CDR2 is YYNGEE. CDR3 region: CASSLQEITGELFF. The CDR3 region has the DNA TGTGCCAGCAGCCTACAGGAAATCACCGGGGAGCTGTTTTTT.

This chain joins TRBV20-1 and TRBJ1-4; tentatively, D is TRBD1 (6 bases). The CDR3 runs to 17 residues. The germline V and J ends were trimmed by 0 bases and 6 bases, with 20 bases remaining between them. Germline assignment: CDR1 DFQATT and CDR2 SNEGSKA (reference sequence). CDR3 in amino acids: CSARDWGGGGADEKLFF. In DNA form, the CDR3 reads TGCAGTGCTAGAGATTGGGGCGGGGGGGGCGCGGATGAAAAACTGTTTTTT.

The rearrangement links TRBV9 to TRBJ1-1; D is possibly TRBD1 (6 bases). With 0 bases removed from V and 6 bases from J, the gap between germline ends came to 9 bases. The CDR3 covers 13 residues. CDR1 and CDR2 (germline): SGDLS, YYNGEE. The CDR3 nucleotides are TGTGCCAGCAGCGTAGAGGACAGCGCTGAAGCTTTCTTT. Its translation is CASSVEDSAEAFF.

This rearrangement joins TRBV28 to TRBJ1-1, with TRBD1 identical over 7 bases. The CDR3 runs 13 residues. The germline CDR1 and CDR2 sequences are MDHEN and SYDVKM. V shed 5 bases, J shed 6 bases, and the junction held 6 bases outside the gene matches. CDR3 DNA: TGTGCCAGCAGTGAGACAGGGAGGGCTGAAGCTTTCTTT. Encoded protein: CASSETGRAEAFF.

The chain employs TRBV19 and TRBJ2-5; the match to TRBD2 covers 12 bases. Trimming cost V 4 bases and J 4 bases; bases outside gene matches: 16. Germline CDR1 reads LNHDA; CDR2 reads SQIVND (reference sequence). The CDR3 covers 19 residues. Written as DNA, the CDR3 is TGTGCCAGTAGTACCCGGGGACTAGCGGGCCTCACACAAGGAGAGACCCAGTACTTC. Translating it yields CASSTRGLAGLTQGETQYF. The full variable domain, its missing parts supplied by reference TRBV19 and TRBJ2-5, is DGGITQSPKYLFRKEGQNVTLSCEQNLNHDAMYWYRQDPGQGLRLIYYSQIVNDFQKGDIAEGYSVSREKKESFPLTVTSAQKNPTAFYLCASSTRGLAGLTQGETQYFGPGTRLLVL.

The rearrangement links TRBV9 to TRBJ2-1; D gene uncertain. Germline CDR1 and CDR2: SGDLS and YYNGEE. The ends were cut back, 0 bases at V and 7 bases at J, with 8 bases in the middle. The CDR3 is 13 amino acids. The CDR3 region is CASSVANLNEQFF. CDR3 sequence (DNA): TGTGCCAGCAGCGTAGCTAACCTGAATGAGCAGTTCTTC.